The 20 T cell receptor beta chains reported below all come from one sample, sequenced in a study of blood T cell repertoires in COVID-19. Assay: immunoSEQ multiplex PCR; the TCRdb copy retains only in-frame clones and omits some. The sample shows about 480,000 clones, roughly 87% of them seen only once. Sequencing input: peripheral blood. These receptors came from a man aged 18 to 29 with COVID-19, enrolled during active disease.

This CDR3 is CASSLNNFGEQFF. In DNA, the CDR3 is TGTGCCAGCAGTTTAAACAACTTCGGGGAGCAGTTCTTC. V and J are TRBV27 and TRBJ2-1; D is unresolved. Germline V gene data show CDR1 as MNHEY and CDR2 as SMNVEV (reference sequence). V lost 2 bases, J lost 10 bases, and 12 bases lay in between. The CDR3 covers 13 residues.

The chain uses TRBV5-1 and TRBJ1-1, with TRBD1 as a possible D gene (5 bases). Trimming removed 0 bases at V and 2 bases at J, with 11 bases between. The CDR3 is 15 amino acids. Germline V gene lookup returns CDR1 SGHRS and CDR2 YFSETQ. The CDR3 is CASSLAGGINTEAFF. DNA of the CDR3: TGCGCCAGCAGCTTGGCCGGGGGAATTAACACTGAAGCTTTCTTT.

The CDR3 DNA follows: TGTGCCAGCAGCTACGGGACTAGCGGGGGGCAGTACGAGCAGTACTTC. As protein: CASSYGTSGGQYEQYF. The rearrangement uses TRBV11-2 and TRBJ2-7; 15 positions agree with TRBD2. Germline V lookup: CDR1 SGHAT, CDR2 FQNNGV. The CDR3 covers 16 residues. J was trimmed by 4 bases and V by 4 bases; bases with no gene match: 5.

The V call is TRBV6-5, the J call TRBJ2-7; 13 nucleotides line up with TRBD2. The CDR3 has 15 residues. Looked up from germline, CDR1 is MNHEY and CDR2 is SVGAGI. Trimming at V came to 2 bases and at J to 4 bases, leaving 2 bases not matched to a gene. This CDR3 is CASSYGTSGMYEQYF. The CDR3 DNA reads as TGTGCCAGCAGTTACGGGACTAGCGGGATGTACGAGCAGTACTTC.

The chain's CDR3 is CATTNRGDTQYF. The CDR3 DNA is TGTGCCACCACAAACAGGGGAGATACGCAGTATTTT. The chain employs TRBV19 and TRBJ2-3; 7 bases map to TRBD1. V lost 10 bases to trimming and J lost 5 bases; unmatched junction nucleotides: 6. Germline V gives CDR1 LNHDA, CDR2 SQIVND (reference sequence). The CDR3 sequence is 12 residues long. The whole variable domain, filled in from reference TRBV19 and TRBJ2-3, reads DGGITQSPKYLFRKEGQNVTLSCEQNLNHDAMYWYRQDPGQGLRLIYYSQIVNDFQKGDIAEGYSVSREKKESFPLTVTSAQKNPTAFYLCATTNRGDTQYFGPGTRLTVL.

This chain uses TRBV5-1 with TRBJ2-5; TRBD1 is a possible D gene (5 bases). The CDR3 totals 15 residues. Germline V CDR1 and CDR2: SGHRS, YFSETQ. Trimming removed 0 bases from V and 5 bases from J, with 14 bases in between. The CDR3 coding sequence is TGCGCCAGCAGCTTGGGCGCCAGGGTGAGGGAGACCCAGTACTTC. Translation gives CASSLGARVRETQYF.

The CDR3 here is CASSVAGDEAFF. CDR3 nucleotide sequence: TGTGCCAGCAGCGTAGCAGGGGATGAAGCTTTCTTT. The genes are TRBV9 and TRBJ1-1, with a weak D call TRBD1 (6 bases). Trimming removed 0 bases from V and 7 bases from J, with 7 bases in between. Looked up from germline, CDR1 is SGDLS and CDR2 is YYNGEE. CDR3 length: 12 amino acids. Supplemented by reference TRBV9 and TRBJ1-1, the full variable domain reads DSGVTQTPKHLITATGQRVTLRCSPRSGDLSVYWYQQSLDQGLQFLIQYYNGEERAKGNILERFSAQQFPDLHSELNLSSLELGDSALYFCASSVAGDEAFFGQGTRLTVV.

This rearrangement joins TRBV21-1 to TRBJ1-5. TRBV21-1 is given as a pseudogene. This CDR3 is 14 amino acids long. The chain's CDR3 is CASSKGGGNQPQHF. CDR3 coding DNA: TGTGCCAGCAGCAAAGGCGGGGGGAATCAGCCCCAGCATTTT.

J is TRBJ1-2 and V is TRBV9; D is possibly TRBD1 (6 bases). CDR1 and CDR2 (germline): SGDLS, YYNGEE. This CDR3 is 15 amino acids long. Trimming shortened V by 4 bases and J by 8 bases, and 21 bases separated the two germline ends. This CDR3 reads CASSSSGAVSYGYTF. In nucleotides, the CDR3 is TGTGCCAGCAGCTCCTCAGGGGCGGTCTCCTACGGCTACACCTTC.

The V gene is TRBV7-9, the J gene TRBJ1-1; D gene uncertain. From germline, CDR1 is SEHNR and CDR2 FQNEAQ (reference sequence). This CDR3 has 12 amino acids. V lost 5 bases to trimming and J lost 3 bases, with 7 bases between them. The DNA of the CDR3 is TGTGCCAGCAGCAGAGGGTACACTGAAGCTTTCTTT. Amino acid sequence: CASSRGYTEAFF.

The chain combines TRBV6-5 with TRBJ2-7; 8 bases map to TRBD1. This CDR3 contains 12 residues. V lost 6 bases and J lost 4; bases outside the gene matches: 2. From germline, CDR1 is MNHEY and CDR2 SVGAGI. The CDR3 nucleotides read TGTGCCAGCAGCCGGGACAGGTACGAGCAGTACTTC. It specifies CASSRDRYEQYF.

This sequence joins TRBV20-1 and TRBJ2-5, with a tentative D call TRBD1 (7 bases). V lost 3 bases and J 5 bases, leaving 16 bases between the germline ends. This CDR3 spans 14 amino acids. Germline loops: CDR1 DFQATT, CDR2 SNEGSKA (reference sequence). CDR3 DNA sequence: TGCAGTGCTAGTAGCGGACAGGAGTACGAGACCCAGTACTTC. This encodes CSASSGQEYETQYF.

The chain carries TRBV12-5 and TRBJ1-3; perhaps TRBD1 as D (6 bases). V shed 7 bases and J shed 1 base, with 14 bases lying between them. Per germline, CDR1 LGHNT and CDR2 FRNRAP. CDR3 length equals 15 residues. The CDR3 sequence: CASEKGVLSGNTIYF. CDR3 DNA: TGTGCTAGTGAGAAGGGGGTTTTGTCTGGAAACACCATATATTTT.

V gene TRBV5-1 combines with J gene TRBJ2-3, with 11 bases lining up with TRBD1. Germline V gene sequence: CDR1 SGHRS, CDR2 YFSETQ. Germline trimming cut 2 bases from V and 3 bases from J; bases unmatched to any gene: 17. This CDR3 has 20 amino acids. CDR3 nucleotides: TGCGCCAGCAGCTTCGCCCCGAGGACAGGGGGCCGAAGCGGGACAGATACGCAGTATTTT. This encodes CASSFAPRTGGRSGTDTQYF.

V is TRBV5-1 and J is TRBJ2-7; D is perhaps TRBD2 (5 bases). CDR3 length: 14 amino acids. Germline CDR1 and CDR2: SGHRS and YFSETQ. Between the trimmed V and J ends, which lost 4 bases and 3 bases, there was a span of 14 bases. The DNA for the CDR3 is TGCGCCAGCAGCCCCTGGGCCGGGGACTACGAGCAGTACTTC. This sequence encodes CASSPWAGDYEQYF.

The V gene is TRBV2, the J gene TRBJ1-5, with TRBD1 matching 9 bases. The ends lost 6 bases at V and 0 bases at J; junction bases unmatched: 6. CDR1 and CDR2 (germline): SNHLY, FYNNEI. The CDR3 consists of 16 residues. The CDR3 DNA is TGTGCCAGCAGAGGACAGGGGATTAATAGCAATCAGCCCCAGCATTTT. As protein: CASRGQGINSNQPQHF.

The chain joins TRBV3-1 (or the pseudogene TRBV3-2) to TRBJ2-3; TRBD1 might be the D (5 bases). From germline, CDR1 is LGHDT and CDR2 YNNKEL (reference sequence). The CDR3 consists of 15 residues. The germline V and J ends were trimmed by 1 base and 2 bases, with 10 bases remaining between them. As DNA, the CDR3 is TGTGCCAGCAGCCAAGGTACAGGATACACAGATACGCAGTATTTT. Translation gives CASSQGTGYTDTQYF.

This clone was observed once. This chain links TRBV7-9 with TRBJ2-5, with a possible D match to TRBD1 (5 bases). The length of the CDR3 is 15 residues. CDR1 and CDR2 from the germline V gene are SEHNR and FQNEAQ (reference sequence). V was cut by 1 base and J by 2 bases, with 11 bases left in between. As DNA, the CDR3 is TGTGCCAGCAGCTTAGTAGGGGCACCACAAGAGACCCAGTACTTC. Amino acids: CASSLVGAPQETQYF. The variable domain in full, completed from reference TRBV7-9 and TRBJ2-5, reads DTGVSQNPRHKITKRGQNVTFRCDPISEHNRLYWYRQTLGQGPEFLTYFQNEAQLEKSRLLSDRFSAERPKGSFSTLEIQRTEQGDSAMYLCASSLVGAPQETQYFGPGTRLLVL.

A remark on this clone: This may stem from a read error, because a much larger clone lies one nucleotide away. The chain uses TRBV4-2 and TRBJ2-7; TRBD2 matches 9 bases. With V trimmed by 1 base and J by 0 bases, 1 base remained unmatched. This CDR3 is built from 15 residues. Germline V gene sequence: CDR1 LGHNA, CDR2 YNFKEQ. CDR3 sequence: CASSQGLAVSYEQYF. CDR3 DNA: TGTGCCAGCAGCCAAGGACTAGCGGTCTCCTACGAGCAGTACTTC.

The genes are TRBV30 and TRBJ2-2, with 12 bases identical to TRBD2. The germline V gene has CDR1 GTSNPN and CDR2 SVGIG (reference sequence). This CDR3 spans 15 amino acids. V lost 4 bases, J lost 4 bases, and 4 bases stayed unmatched. This CDR3 reads CAWTLLAGGTGELFF. The CDR3 DNA reads as TGTGCCTGGACGTTACTAGCGGGAGGCACCGGGGAGCTGTTTTTT.